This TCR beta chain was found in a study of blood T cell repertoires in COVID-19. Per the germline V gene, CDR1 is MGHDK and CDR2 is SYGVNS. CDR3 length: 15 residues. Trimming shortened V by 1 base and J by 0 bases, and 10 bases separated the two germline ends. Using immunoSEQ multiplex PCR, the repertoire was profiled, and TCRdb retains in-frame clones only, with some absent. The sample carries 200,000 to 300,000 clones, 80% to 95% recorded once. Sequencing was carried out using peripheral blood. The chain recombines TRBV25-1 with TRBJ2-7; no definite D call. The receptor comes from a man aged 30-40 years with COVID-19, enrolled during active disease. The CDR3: CASSEWAGNSYEQYF. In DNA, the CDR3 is TGTGCCAGCAGTGAATGGGCCGGCAACTCCTACGAGCAGTACTTC.